These 10 T cell receptor beta chains were sequenced from one sample in a study of blood T cell repertoires in COVID-19. This table comes from immunoSEQ multiplex PCR, and its TCRdb copy is limited to in-frame clones, with some not included. The repertoire holds 90,000 to 120,000 clones, with roughly 90% as singletons. The specimen sequenced was peripheral blood. All receptors come from a man between 35 and 55 years old with active or convalescent COVID-19.

This rearrangement joins TRBV2 to TRBJ1-5; possibly TRBD1 for D (5 bases). Germline assignment: CDR1 SNHLY and CDR2 FYNNEI. The CDR3 has 13 amino acids. V gave up 6 bases and J gave up 4 bases, with 10 bases separating them. Here the CDR3 reads CASRRGGNQPQHF. The CDR3 nucleotides read TGTGCCAGCAGGCGGGGGGGGAATCAGCCCCAGCATTTT.

The CDR3 nucleotides are TGTGCCACCATACCAGGTAAAGATACGCAGTATTTT. This gives the protein CATIPGKDTQYF. This chain connects TRBV24-1 to TRBJ2-3; no reliable D call. The CDR3 runs to 12 residues. V was shortened by 8 bases and J by 5 bases, with 10 bases between the two germline ends. Germline V gene data show CDR1 as KGHDR and CDR2 as SFDVKD.

This clone was observed a handful of times. This sequence joins TRBV5-1 and TRBJ2-7, with TRBD2 matching over 7 bases. Germline V lookup: CDR1 SGHRS, CDR2 YFSETQ. Germline trimming cut 7 bases from V and 1 base from J; bases unmatched to any gene: 11. The CDR3 totals 15 residues. CDR3 sequence: CASADELASSYEQYF. The CDR3 region has the DNA TGCGCCAGCGCCGACGAACTAGCGAGTTCCTACGAGCAGTACTTC.

The chain is built from TRBV30 and TRBJ1-5, with D maybe TRBD1 (6 bases). The ends were cut back, 0 bases at V and 4 bases at J, with 19 bases in the middle. CDR1 and CDR2 from the germline V gene are GTSNPN and SVGIG (reference sequence). This CDR3 has 17 amino acids. The CDR3 coding sequence is TGTGCCTGGAGTGTTTATCGGGGGGCCATGTGGAATCAGCCCCAGCATTTT. Its protein is CAWSVYRGAMWNQPQHF.

The chain combines TRBV18 with TRBJ2-2; a possible D gene is TRBD1 (5 bases). Looked up from germline, CDR1 is KGHSH and CDR2 is LQKENI. There are 16 residues in the CDR3. With 3 bases removed from V and 1 base from J, the gap between germline ends came to 12 bases. This CDR3 is CASSPYDRLNTGELFF. In DNA form, the CDR3 reads TGTGCCAGCTCACCGTATGACAGACTGAACACCGGGGAGCTGTTTTTT.

This sequence joins TRBV19 and TRBJ1-6; TRBD1 aligns across 8 bases. J was trimmed by 7 bases and V by 6 bases; bases with no gene match: 8. The CDR3 loop spans 15 amino acids. Germline V gene data show CDR1 as LNHDA and CDR2 as SQIVND (reference sequence). The CDR3 DNA follows: TGTGCCAGTAGGCCCGGACAGGGCTTAAATTCACCCCTCCACTTT. Protein: CASRPGQGLNSPLHF.

This clone has just one count. The V call is TRBV6-2 or TRBV6-3, the J call TRBJ2-5; the match to TRBD1 covers 7 bases. This CDR3 has 14 residues. After removal of 6 bases from V and 1 base from J, the junction contained 5 bases not matched to a gene. The V gene's germline CDR1 is MNHEY and CDR2 SVGEGT. CDR3 nucleotide sequence: TGTGCCAGCAGCCTCGGGACAGTCCAAGAGACCCAGTACTTC. This codes for CASSLGTVQETQYF.

The chain carries TRBV5-4 and TRBJ2-2, with D possibly matching TRBD1 (6 bases). This CDR3 contains 14 residues. Germline V gives CDR1 SGHNT, CDR2 YYREEE (reference sequence). The V end was cut by 1 base, the J end by 6 bases, with 10 bases between. Here the CDR3 DNA reads TGTGCCAGCAGCTTGCAGGGGAAGGCCGGGGAGCTGTTTTTT. Translating gives CASSLQGKAGELFF.

The CDR3 reads CAIRTAVSREQFF. CDR3 DNA sequence: TGTGCCATCCGGACAGCTGTCTCCCGTGAGCAGTTCTTC. The chain couples TRBV7-2 to TRBJ2-1, with TRBD1 as a possible D gene (6 bases). Between the trimmed V and J ends, which lost 10 bases and 9 bases, there was a span of 19 bases. Germline CDR1 reads SGHTA; CDR2 reads FQGNSA. The CDR3 is made up of 13 amino acids.

The chain carries TRBV11-2 and TRBJ1-1; no reliable D call. Germline V gene lookup returns CDR1 SGHAT and CDR2 FQNNGV. This CDR3 has 12 amino acids. With 2 bases removed from V and 6 bases from J, the gap between germline ends came to 7 bases. CDR3 sequence reads: CASSLIGSEAFF. The CDR3 bases are TGTGCCAGCAGCTTAATCGGGTCTGAAGCTTTCTTT.